This T cell receptor (beta chain) emerged from a study of T cells in narcolepsy. The J segment lost 5 bases and the V segment lost 5 bases, leaving 7 bases of the junction unmatched. The CDR3 consists of 14 residues. CDR1 is KGHSH, CDR2 LQKENI, per germline. TCRdb keeps only in-frame clones here, not all; method: immunoSEQ multiplex PCR. This table holds about 33,000 clones, approximately 87% found once. This chain links TRBV18 with TRBJ2-5, with 8 bases identical to TRBD2. The receptor's source is a human donor with narcolepsy. The sequencing sample was made of CD45RA- memory CD4+ T cells from PBMCs. CDR3 nucleotides: TGTGCCAGCTCATCAGTAGCGGGGCGGGAGACCCAGTACTTC. The encoded protein is CASSSVAGRETQYF.